The clone carrying this T cell receptor (beta chain) was picked up a small number of times. This sample is drawn from a study of blood T cell repertoires in COVID-19. Study-level information: Sites across the United States, Italy and Spain contributed samples from acute and convalescent COVID-19. Nucleic acid was either cDNA or gDNA, and it came from T cells, B-cell-depleted T cells, or PBMCs.

This CDR3 region has 16 residues. Germline V gives CDR1 MNHNS, CDR2 SASEGT. The V gene end was trimmed by 3 bases and the J gene end by 0 bases; junction bases not matched to a gene: 4. Source study methods: Reference gene primer amplification gave nucleated cell count estimates. This table comes from immunoSEQ multiplex PCR, and its TCRdb copy is limited to in-frame clones, with some not included. That table furnishes V, J and clone size, whereas the DNA furnished D and trimming. The sample lists under 150,000 clones, around four fifths occurring once. This clonotype was obtained from a human donor in a cohort sampled during active COVID-19. This rearrangement joins TRBV6-1 to TRBJ2-1; 8 bases fit TRBD1. The sequenced sample was peripheral blood. CDR3 in amino acids: CASSEGQDSSYNEQFF. In DNA, the CDR3 is TGTGCCAGCAGTGAGGGACAGGACAGCTCCTACAATGAGCAGTTCTTC.